This T cell receptor (beta chain) was identified in a study of blood T cell repertoires in COVID-19. Clones were read by immunoSEQ multiplex PCR, and TCRdb kept only the in-frame ones, dropping some. The repertoire holds under 250,000 clones, about 83% seen once, with 8% to 10% in the top ten. This CDR3 is built from 13 residues. The ends were cut back, 4 bases at V and 0 bases at J, with 5 bases in the middle. Germline V gene sequence: CDR1 WNHNN, CDR2 SYGVQD (reference sequence). The sequenced sample consisted of peripheral blood. The receptor was derived from a woman in her forties or fifties with acute or convalescent COVID-19. The rearrangement uses TRBV10-1 and TRBJ2-3; D uncertain. CDR3 nucleotides: TGCGCCAGCAGTGCCAGAAGCACAGATACGCAGTATTTT. This gives the protein CASSARSTDTQYF.